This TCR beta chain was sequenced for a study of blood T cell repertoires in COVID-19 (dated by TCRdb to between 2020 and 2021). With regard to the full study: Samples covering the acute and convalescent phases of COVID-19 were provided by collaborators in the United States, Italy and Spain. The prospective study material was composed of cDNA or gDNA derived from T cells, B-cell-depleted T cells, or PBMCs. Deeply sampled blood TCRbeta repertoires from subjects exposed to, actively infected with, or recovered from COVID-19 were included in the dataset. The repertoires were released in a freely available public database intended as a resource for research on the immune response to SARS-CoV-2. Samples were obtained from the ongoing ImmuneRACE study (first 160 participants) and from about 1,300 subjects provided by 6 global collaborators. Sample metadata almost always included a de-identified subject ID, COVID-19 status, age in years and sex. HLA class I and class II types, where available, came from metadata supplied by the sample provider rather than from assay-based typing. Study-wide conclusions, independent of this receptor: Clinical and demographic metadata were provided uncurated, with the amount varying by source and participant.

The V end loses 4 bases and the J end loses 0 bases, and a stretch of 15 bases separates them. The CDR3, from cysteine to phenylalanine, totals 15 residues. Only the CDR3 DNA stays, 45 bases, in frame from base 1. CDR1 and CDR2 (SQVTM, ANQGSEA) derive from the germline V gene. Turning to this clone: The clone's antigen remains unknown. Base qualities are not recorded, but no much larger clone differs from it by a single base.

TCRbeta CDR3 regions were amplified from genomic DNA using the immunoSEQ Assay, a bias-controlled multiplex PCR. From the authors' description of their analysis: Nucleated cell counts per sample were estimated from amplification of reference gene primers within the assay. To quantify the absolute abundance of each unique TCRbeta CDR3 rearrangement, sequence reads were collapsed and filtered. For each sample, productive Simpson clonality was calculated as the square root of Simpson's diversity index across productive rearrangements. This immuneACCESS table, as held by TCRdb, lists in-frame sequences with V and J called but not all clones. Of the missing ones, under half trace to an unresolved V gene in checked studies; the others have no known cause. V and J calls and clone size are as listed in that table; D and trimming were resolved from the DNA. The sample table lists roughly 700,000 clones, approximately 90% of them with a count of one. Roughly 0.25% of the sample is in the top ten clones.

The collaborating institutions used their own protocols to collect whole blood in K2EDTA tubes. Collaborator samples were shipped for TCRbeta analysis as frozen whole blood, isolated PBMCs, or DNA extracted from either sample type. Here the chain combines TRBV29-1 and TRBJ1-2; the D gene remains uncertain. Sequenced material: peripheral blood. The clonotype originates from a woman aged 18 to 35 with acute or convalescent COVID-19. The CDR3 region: CSVALTEPPNYGYTF. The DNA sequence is TGCAGCGTTGCCCTGACGGAGCCCCCTAACTATGGCTACACCTTC.